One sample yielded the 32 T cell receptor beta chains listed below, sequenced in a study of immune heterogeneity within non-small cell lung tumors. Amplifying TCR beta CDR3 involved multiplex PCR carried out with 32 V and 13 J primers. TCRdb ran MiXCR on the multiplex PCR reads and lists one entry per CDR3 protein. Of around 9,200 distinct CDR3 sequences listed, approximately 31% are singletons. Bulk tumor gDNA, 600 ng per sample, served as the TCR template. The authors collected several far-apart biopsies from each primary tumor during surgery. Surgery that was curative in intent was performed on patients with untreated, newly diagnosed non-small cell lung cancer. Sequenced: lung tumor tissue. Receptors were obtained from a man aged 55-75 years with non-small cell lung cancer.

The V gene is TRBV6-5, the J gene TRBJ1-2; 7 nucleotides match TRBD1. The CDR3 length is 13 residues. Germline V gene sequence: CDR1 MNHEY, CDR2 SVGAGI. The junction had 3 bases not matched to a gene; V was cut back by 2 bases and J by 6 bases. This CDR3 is CASSYDRVDGYTF. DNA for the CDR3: TGTGCCAGCAGTTACGACAGGGTTGATGGCTACACCTTC.

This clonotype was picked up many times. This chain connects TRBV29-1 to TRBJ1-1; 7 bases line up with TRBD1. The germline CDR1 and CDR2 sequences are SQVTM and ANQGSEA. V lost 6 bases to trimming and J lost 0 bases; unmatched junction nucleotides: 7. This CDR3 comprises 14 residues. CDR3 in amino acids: CSVQQGLLNTEAFF. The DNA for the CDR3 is TGCAGCGTGCAACAGGGGCTCCTGAACACTGAAGCTTTCTTT. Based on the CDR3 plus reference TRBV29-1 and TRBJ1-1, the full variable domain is SAVISQKPSRDICQRGTSLTIQCQVDSQVTMMFWYRQQPGQSLTLIATANQGSEATYESGFVIDKFPISRPNLTFSTLTVSNMSPEDSSIYLCSVQQGLLNTEAFFGQGTRLTVV.

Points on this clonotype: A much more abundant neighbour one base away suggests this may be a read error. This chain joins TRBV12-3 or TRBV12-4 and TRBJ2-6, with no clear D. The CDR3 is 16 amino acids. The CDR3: CVSSLSGASGANVLTF. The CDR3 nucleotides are TGTGTCAGCAGTTTATCGGGCGCCTCTGGGGCCAACGTCCTGACTTTC.

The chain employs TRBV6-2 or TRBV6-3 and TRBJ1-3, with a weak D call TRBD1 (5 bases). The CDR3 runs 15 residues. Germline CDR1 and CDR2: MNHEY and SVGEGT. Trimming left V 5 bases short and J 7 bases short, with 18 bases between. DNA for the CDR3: TGTGCCAGCAGTGCGGGGGGATCCAACTCCAACACCATATATTTT. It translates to CASSAGGSNSNTIYF.

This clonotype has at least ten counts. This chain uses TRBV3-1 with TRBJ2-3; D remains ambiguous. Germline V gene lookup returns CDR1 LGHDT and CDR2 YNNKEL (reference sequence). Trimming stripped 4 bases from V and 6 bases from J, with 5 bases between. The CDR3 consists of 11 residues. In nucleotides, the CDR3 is TGTGCCAGCAGCCGAGAGGATACGCAGTATTTT. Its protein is CASSREDTQYF.

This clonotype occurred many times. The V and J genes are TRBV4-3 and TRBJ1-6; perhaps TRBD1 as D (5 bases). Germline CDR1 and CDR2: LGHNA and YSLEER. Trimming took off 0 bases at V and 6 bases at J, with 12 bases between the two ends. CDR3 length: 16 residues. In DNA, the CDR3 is TGCGCCAGCAGCCAAGATCCCCAGGGAAGTAATTCACCCCTCCACTTT. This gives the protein CASSQDPQGSNSPLHF.

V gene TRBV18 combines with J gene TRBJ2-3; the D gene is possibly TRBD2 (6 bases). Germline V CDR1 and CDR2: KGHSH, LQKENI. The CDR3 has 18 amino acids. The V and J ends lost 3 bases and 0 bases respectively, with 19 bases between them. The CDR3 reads CASSPSIGRTTSTDTQYF. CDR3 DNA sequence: TGTGCCAGCTCACCTAGCATCGGAAGGACTACTAGCACAGATACGCAGTATTTT.

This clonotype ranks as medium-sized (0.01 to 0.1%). CDR3 region: CSASREVQIGYTF. The CDR3 nucleotides are TGCAGTGCTAGTCGCGAGGTACAGATCGGCTACACCTTC. The chain is built from TRBV20-1 and TRBJ1-2, with no clear D. V was pared by 3 bases and J by 8 bases, with 16 bases between. CDR3 length: 13 residues. The V gene's germline CDR1 is DFQATT and CDR2 SNEGSKA (reference sequence).

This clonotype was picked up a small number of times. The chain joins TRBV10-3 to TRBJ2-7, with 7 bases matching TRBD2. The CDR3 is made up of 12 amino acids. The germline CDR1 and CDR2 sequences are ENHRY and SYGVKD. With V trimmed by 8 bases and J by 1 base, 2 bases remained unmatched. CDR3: CAISSGSYEQYF. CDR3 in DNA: TGTGCCATCTCTAGCGGATCCTACGAGCAGTACTTC.

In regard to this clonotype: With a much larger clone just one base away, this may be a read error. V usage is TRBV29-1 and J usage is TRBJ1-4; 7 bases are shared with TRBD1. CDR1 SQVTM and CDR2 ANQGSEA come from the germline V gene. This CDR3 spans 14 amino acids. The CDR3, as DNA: TGCAGCGTTAATATCGGTGGAGGGGGCGGAAAACTGCTTTTT. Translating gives CSVNIGGGGGKLLF.

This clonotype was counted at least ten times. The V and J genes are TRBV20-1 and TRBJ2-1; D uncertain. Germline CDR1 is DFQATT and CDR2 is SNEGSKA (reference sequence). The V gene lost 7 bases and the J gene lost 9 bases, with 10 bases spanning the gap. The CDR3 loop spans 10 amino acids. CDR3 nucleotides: TGCAGTGTGGCAATCAGTGAGCAGTTCTTC. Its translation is CSVAISEQFF.

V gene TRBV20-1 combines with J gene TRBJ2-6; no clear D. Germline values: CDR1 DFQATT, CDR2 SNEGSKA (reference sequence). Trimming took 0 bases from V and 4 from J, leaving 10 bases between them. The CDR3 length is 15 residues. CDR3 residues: CSARDLGSGANVLTF. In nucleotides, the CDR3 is TGCAGTGCTAGAGATTTAGGGTCCGGGGCCAACGTCCTGACTTTC.

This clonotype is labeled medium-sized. CDR3 nucleotide sequence: TGTGCCAGCAGCTCCACTAGCGGGAGGGCCGCCGGGGAGCTGTTTTTT. This codes for CASSSTSGRAAGELFF. This chain connects TRBV12-3 or TRBV12-4 to TRBJ2-2, with 13 bases aligning to TRBD2. Trimming cost V 6 bases and J 6 bases; bases outside gene matches: 7. The CDR3 totals 16 residues.

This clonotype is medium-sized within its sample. CDR3 sequence (DNA): TGTGCCAGCAGCACTGGACAGGGGGGATATGGCTACACCTTC. The encoded protein is CASSTGQGGYGYTF. The chain is built from TRBV7-9 and TRBJ1-2, with 10 bases fitting TRBD1. Germline CDR1 and CDR2: SEHNR and FQNEAQ (reference sequence). The CDR3 consists of 14 residues. The ends lost 5 bases at V and 5 bases at J; junction bases unmatched: 5.

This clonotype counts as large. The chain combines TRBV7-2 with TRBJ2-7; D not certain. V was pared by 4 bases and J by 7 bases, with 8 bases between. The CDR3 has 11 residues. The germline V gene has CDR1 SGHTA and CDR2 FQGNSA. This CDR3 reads CASSSRREQYF. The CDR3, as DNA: TGTGCCAGCAGCTCCCGTCGGGAGCAGTACTTC.

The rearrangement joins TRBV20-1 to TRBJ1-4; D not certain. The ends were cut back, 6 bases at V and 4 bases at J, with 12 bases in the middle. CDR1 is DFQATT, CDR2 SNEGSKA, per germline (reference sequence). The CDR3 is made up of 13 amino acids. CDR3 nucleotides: TGCAGTGCGGCGGGTAGCGGTAATGAAAAACTGTTTTTT. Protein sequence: CSAAGSGNEKLFF.

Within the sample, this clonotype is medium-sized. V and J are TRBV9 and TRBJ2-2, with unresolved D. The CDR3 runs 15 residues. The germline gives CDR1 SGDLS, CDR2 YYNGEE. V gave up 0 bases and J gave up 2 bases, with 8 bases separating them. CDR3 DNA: TGTGCCAGCAGCGTAGTTGCGATAAACACCGGGGAGCTGTTTTTT. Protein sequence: CASSVVAINTGELFF.

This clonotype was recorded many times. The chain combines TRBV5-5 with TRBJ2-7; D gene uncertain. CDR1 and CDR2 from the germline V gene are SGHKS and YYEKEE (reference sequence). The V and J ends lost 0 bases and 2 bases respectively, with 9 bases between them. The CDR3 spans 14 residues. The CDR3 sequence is CASSLAALTYEQYF. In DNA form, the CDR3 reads TGTGCCAGCAGCTTGGCTGCGCTTACCTACGAGCAGTACTTC.

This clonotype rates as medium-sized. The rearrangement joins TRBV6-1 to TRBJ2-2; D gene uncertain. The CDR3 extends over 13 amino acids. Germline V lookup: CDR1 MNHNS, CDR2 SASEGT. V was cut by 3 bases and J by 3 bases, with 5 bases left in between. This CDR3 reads CASSEADTGELFF. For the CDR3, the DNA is TGTGCCAGCAGTGAGGCGGACACCGGGGAGCTGTTTTTT.

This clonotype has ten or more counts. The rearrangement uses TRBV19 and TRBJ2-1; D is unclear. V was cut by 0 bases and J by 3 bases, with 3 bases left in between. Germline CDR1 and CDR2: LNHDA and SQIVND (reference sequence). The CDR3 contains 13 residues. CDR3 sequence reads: CASSIDSYNEQFF. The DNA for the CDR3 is TGTGCCAGTAGTATAGACAGCTACAATGAGCAGTTCTTC.

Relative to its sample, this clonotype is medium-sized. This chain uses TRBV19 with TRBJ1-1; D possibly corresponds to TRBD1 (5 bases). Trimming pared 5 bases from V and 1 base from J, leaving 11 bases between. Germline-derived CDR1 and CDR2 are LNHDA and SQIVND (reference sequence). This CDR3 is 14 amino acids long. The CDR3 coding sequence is TGTGCCAGTAGTTTGGACACCCAGAACACTGAAGCTTTCTTT. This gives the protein CASSLDTQNTEAFF.

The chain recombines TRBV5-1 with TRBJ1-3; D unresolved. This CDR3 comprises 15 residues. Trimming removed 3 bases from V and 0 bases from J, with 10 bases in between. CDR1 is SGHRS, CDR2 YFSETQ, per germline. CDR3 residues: CASSSALSSGNTIYF. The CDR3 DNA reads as TGCGCCAGCAGCTCGGCCTTAAGCTCTGGAAACACCATATATTTT.

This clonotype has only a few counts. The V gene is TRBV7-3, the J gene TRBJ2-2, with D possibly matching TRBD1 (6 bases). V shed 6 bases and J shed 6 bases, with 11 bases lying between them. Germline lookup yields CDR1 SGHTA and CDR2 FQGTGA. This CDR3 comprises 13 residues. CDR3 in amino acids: CASSGTFSGELFF. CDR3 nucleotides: TGTGCCAGCAGTGGGACATTCTCCGGGGAGCTGTTTTTT.

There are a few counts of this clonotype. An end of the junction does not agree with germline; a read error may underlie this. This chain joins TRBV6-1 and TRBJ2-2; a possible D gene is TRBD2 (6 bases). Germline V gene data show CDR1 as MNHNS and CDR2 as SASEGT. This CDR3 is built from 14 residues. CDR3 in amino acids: CDSKREFGTGELFF. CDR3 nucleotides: TGTGACAGCAAACGGGAGTTCGGCACCGGGGAGCTGTTTTTT.

The DNA of the CDR3 is TGTGCCAGCAGCTTGGGGCACGGGCCCCAGCATTTT. This sequence encodes CASSLGHGPQHF. This chain connects TRBV5-4 to TRBJ1-5; no clear D gene. With 0 bases removed from V and 9 bases from J, the gap between germline ends came to 7 bases. Germline lookup yields CDR1 SGHNT and CDR2 YYREEE (reference sequence). This CDR3 region has 12 residues.

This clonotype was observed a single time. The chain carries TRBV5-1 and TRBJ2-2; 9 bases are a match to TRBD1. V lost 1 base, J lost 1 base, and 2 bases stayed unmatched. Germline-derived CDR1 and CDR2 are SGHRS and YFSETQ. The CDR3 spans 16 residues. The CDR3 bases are TGCGCCAGCAGCTTGCACAGGGGGCTGAACACCGGGGAGCTGTTTTTT. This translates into CASSLHRGLNTGELFF. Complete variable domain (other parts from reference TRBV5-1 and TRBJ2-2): KAGVTQTPRYLIKTRGQQVTLSCSPISGHRSVSWYQQTPGQGLQFLFEYFSETQRNKGNFPGRFSGRQFSNSRSEMNVSTLELGDSALYLCASSLHRGLNTGELFFGEGSRLTVL.

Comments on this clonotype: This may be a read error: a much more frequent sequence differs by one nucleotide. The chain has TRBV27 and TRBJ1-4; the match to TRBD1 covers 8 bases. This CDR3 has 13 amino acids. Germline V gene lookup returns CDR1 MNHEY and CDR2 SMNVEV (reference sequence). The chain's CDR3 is CASSFRGREKLLF. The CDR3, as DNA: TGTGCCAGCAGTTTCAGGGGGCGTGAAAAACTGCTTTTT. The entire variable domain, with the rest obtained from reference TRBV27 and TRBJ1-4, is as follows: EAQVTQNPRYLITVTGKKLTVTCSQNMNHEYMSWYRQDPGLGLRQIYYSMNVEVTDKGDVPEGYKVSRKEKRNFPLILESPSPNQTSLYFCASSFRGREKLLFGSGTQLSVL.

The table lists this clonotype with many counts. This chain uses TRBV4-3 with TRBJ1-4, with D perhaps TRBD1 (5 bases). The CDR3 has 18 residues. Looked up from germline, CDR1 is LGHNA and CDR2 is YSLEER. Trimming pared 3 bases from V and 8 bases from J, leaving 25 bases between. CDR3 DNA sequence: TGCGCCAGCAGCCACCCACCCCGGGGGGGACCACGTAGGGAAAAACTGTTTTTT. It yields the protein CASSHPPRGGPRREKLFF.

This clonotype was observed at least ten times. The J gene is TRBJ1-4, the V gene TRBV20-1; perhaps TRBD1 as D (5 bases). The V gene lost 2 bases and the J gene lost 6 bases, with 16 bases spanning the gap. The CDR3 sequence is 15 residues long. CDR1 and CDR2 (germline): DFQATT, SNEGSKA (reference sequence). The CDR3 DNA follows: TGCAGTGCTAGAAAGGTTGGGGGACCAGATGAAAAACTGTTTTTT. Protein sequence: CSARKVGGPDEKLFF.

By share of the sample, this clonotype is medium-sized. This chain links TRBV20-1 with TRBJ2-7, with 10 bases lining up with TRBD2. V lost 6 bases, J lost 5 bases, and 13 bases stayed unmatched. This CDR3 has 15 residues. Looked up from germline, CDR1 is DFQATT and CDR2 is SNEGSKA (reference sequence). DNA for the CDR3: TGCAGTGCCCGGGGGCTAGCGGGAGTGAACGACGAGCAGTACTTC. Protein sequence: CSARGLAGVNDEQYF.

For the CDR3, the DNA is TGTGCCAGCAGTCCAGGGTCGAACACCGGGGAGCTGTTTTTT. This gives the protein CASSPGSNTGELFF. The gene calls are TRBV7-3 and TRBJ2-2; TRBD1 is a possible D gene (5 bases). The germline gives CDR1 SGHTA, CDR2 FQGTGA. Trimming pared 6 bases from V and 0 bases from J, leaving 8 bases between. CDR3 length equals 14 residues.

DNA for the CDR3: TGTGCCAGCAGTGAAAGGATCGAGAGCGCTGAAGCTTTCTTT. Translating it yields CASSERIESAEAFF. The chain recombines TRBV6-1 with TRBJ1-1; D remains ambiguous. With 2 bases removed from V and 6 bases from J, the gap between germline ends came to 13 bases. Looked up from germline, CDR1 is MNHNS and CDR2 is SASEGT. This CDR3 has 14 amino acids.